One and the same sample provided the 12 T cell receptor beta chains below, sequenced in a study of blood T cell repertoires in COVID-19. The table came from immunoSEQ multiplex PCR; TCRdb's copy has only in-frame clones and leaves some out. The table has over 250,000 clones, 65% to 90% seen once. The sequencing sample was made of peripheral blood. The source is a man aged 50 to 59 with active or convalescent COVID-19.

The V gene is TRBV2, the J gene TRBJ1-5, with TRBD1 matching 11 bases. Germline loops: CDR1 SNHLY, CDR2 FYNNEI. The CDR3 runs 16 residues. Trimming removed 5 bases from V and 1 base from J; junction bases left unmatched: 4. The CDR3 loop is CASSTDRGRSNQPQHF. The DNA for the CDR3 is TGTGCCAGCAGTACGGACAGGGGGCGAAGCAATCAGCCCCAGCATTTT.

As for this clone: This sample includes further DNA sequences coding for the same CDR3. V is TRBV12-3 or TRBV12-4 and J is TRBJ2-2; D is unresolved. CDR3 length: 11 amino acids. V lost 5 bases, J lost 5 bases, and 3 bases lay in between. The CDR3 sequence: CASSRTGELFF. The DNA of the CDR3 is TGTGCCAGCAGTCGTACCGGGGAGCTGTTTTTT.

The rearrangement links TRBV19 to TRBJ1-3; D is unresolved. Trimming removed 10 bases at V and 4 bases at J, with 17 bases between. The CDR3 consists of 14 residues. Germline lookup yields CDR1 LNHDA and CDR2 SQIVND (reference sequence). This CDR3 is CATQAEERGNTIYF. The CDR3 coding sequence is TGTGCCACCCAAGCGGAAGAGCGGGGAAACACCATATATTTT.

J is TRBJ2-3 and V is TRBV7-9; D perhaps matches TRBD2 (5 bases). Per germline, CDR1 SEHNR and CDR2 FQNEAQ (reference sequence). CDR3 length: 14 residues. V was trimmed by 5 bases and J by 0 bases, leaving 9 bases between them. The CDR3 sequence: CASSPSPSTDTQYF. In nucleotides, the CDR3 is TGTGCCAGCAGCCCTAGCCCTAGCACAGATACGCAGTATTTT.

This clone was counted only a few times. This chain uses TRBV19 with TRBJ2-7; D not certain. The CDR3 extends over 14 amino acids. The V end was cut by 5 bases, the J end by 4 bases, with 15 bases between. The V gene's germline CDR1 is LNHDA and CDR2 SQIVND (reference sequence). Written as DNA, the CDR3 is TGTGCCAGTAGTCCCCGCCCTCTACCATACGAGCAGTACTTC. This gives the protein CASSPRPLPYEQYF.

The chain employs TRBV7-3 and TRBJ2-7; 9 bases are shared with TRBD1. The CDR3 covers 15 residues. V lost 5 bases, J lost 1 base, and 6 bases stayed unmatched. The V gene's germline CDR1 is SGHTA and CDR2 FQGTGA. The CDR3, as DNA: TGTGCCAGCAGCCAAGGAGGGACAGGGTCCTACGAGCAGTACTTC. This gives the protein CASSQGGTGSYEQYF.

The rearrangement links TRBV7-9 to TRBJ1-1; 7 bases map to TRBD1. Germline CDR1 and CDR2: SEHNR and FQNEAQ (reference sequence). This CDR3 is 13 amino acids long. V was clipped by 3 bases and J by 6 bases; unmatched bases: 4. The CDR3: CASSFVRGAEAFF. The DNA for the CDR3 is TGTGCCAGCAGCTTCGTCAGGGGGGCTGAAGCTTTCTTT.

This chain links TRBV18 with TRBJ2-7, with a tentative D call TRBD1 (6 bases). The V gene's germline CDR1 is KGHSH and CDR2 LQKENI. With 3 bases removed from V and 3 bases from J, the gap between germline ends came to 15 bases. CDR3 length: 15 amino acids. The CDR3 DNA reads TGTGCCAGCTCACCGTCCCAGGGGCTGGGCTACGAGCAGTACTTC. This codes for CASSPSQGLGYEQYF.

This sequence joins TRBV10-2 and TRBJ2-5; the match to TRBD2 covers 8 bases. This CDR3 spans 16 amino acids. V shed 4 bases, J shed 1 base, and the junction held 8 bases outside the gene matches. Germline loops: CDR1 WSHSY, CDR2 SAAADI. This chain's CDR3 is CASSARDSGAQETQYF. The DNA for the CDR3 is TGCGCCAGCAGTGCCCGGGATAGCGGGGCCCAAGAGACCCAGTACTTC.

Worth noting for this clone: Other DNA sequences within the sample encode an identical CDR3. The genes are TRBV28 and TRBJ2-7; possibly TRBD2 for D (5 bases). CDR1 is MDHEN, CDR2 SYDVKM, per germline. The CDR3 runs to 16 residues. Trimming took 6 bases from V and 0 from J, leaving 18 bases between them. DNA for the CDR3: TGTGCCAGCAGGGGAGCTGGCGAGCCCGGCTCCTACGAGCAGTACTTC. Translating gives CASRGAGEPGSYEQYF.

This chain joins TRBV19 and TRBJ1-4; possibly TRBD1 for D (5 bases). From germline, CDR1 is LNHDA and CDR2 SQIVND (reference sequence). The V gene lost 3 bases and the J gene lost 7 bases, with 15 bases spanning the gap. The CDR3 runs to 15 residues. CDR3 nucleotides: TGTGCCAGTAGTATCCGGGCAGGGTTTGGTGAAAAACTGTTTTTT. This gives the protein CASSIRAGFGEKLFF.

This clone was detected a few times. The CDR3 bases are TGTGCCAGCAGTCCGACCGGGACAGGAACATATAGCAATCAGCCCCAGCATTTT. Translating gives CASSPTGTGTYSNQPQHF. This rearrangement joins TRBV27 to TRBJ1-5; 8 nucleotides match TRBD1. Germline loops: CDR1 MNHEY, CDR2 SMNVEV (reference sequence). The CDR3 length is 18 residues. With V trimmed by 5 bases and J by 0 bases, 12 bases remained unmatched.